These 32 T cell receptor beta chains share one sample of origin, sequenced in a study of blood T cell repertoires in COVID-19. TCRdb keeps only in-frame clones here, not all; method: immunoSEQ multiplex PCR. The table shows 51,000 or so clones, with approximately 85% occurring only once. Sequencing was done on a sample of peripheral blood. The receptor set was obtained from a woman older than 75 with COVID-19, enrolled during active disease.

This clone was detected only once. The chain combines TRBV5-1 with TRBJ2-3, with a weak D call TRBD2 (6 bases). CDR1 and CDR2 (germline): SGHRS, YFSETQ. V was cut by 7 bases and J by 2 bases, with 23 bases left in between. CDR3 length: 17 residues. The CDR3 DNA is TGCGCCAGCTCCGATCGACGGGAGTGGGGAAACACAGATACGCAGTATTTT. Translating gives CASSDRREWGNTDTQYF.

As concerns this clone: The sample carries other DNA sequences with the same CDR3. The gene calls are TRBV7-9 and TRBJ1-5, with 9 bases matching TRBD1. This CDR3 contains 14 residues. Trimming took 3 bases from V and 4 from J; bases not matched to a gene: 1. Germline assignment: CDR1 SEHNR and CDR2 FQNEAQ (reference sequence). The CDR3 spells CASSFGTGNQPQHF. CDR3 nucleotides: TGTGCCAGCAGCTTCGGGACAGGGAATCAGCCCCAGCATTTT. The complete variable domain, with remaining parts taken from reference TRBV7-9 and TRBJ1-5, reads DTGVSQNPRHKITKRGQNVTFRCDPISEHNRLYWYRQTLGQGPEFLTYFQNEAQLEKSRLLSDRFSAERPKGSFSTLEIQRTEQGDSAMYLCASSFGTGNQPQHFGDGTRLSIL.

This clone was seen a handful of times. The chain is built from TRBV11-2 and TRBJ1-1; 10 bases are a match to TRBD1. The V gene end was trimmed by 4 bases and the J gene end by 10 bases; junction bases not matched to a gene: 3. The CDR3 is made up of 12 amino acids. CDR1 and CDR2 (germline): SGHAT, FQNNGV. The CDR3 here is CASSSDRGRAFF. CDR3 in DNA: TGTGCCAGCAGCTCCGACAGGGGGCGAGCTTTCTTT.

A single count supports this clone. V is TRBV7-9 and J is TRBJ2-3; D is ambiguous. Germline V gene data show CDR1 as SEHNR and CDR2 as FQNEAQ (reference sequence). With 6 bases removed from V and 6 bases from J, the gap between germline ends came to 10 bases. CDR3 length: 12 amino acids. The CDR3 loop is CASSPVVDTQYF. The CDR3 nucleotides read TGTGCCAGCAGTCCCGTTGTGGATACGCAGTATTTT.

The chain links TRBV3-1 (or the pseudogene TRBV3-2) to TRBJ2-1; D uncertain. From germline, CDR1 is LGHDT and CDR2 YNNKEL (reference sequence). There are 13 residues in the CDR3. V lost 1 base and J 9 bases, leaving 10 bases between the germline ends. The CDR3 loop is CASSQVPTSEQFF. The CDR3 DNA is TGTGCCAGCAGCCAAGTTCCAACAAGTGAGCAGTTCTTC.

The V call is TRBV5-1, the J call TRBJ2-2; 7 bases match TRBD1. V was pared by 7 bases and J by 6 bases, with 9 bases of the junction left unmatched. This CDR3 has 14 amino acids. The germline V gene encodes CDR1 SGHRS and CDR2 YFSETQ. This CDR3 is CASLRDSSAGELFF. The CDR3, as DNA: TGCGCCAGCTTACGGGACAGCAGCGCCGGGGAGCTGTTTTTT.

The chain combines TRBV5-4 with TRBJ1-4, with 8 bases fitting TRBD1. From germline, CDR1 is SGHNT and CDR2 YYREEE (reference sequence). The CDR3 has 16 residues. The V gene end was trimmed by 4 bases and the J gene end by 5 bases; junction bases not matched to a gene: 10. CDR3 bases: TGTGCCAGCAGCAATGGACAGGGAGTAGGCAATGAAAAACTGTTTTTT. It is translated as CASSNGQGVGNEKLFF. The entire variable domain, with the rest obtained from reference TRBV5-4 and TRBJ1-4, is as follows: ETGVTQSPTHLIKTRGQQVTLRCSSQSGHNTVSWYQQALGQGPQFIFQYYREEENGRGNFPPRFSGLQFPNYSSELNVNALELDDSALYLCASSNGQGVGNEKLFFGSGTQLSVL.

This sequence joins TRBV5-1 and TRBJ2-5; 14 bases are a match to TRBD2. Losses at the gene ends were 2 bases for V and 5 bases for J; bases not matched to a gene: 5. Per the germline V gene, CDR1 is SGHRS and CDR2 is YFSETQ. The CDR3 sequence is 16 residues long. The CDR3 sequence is CASSFGTSGGRETQYF. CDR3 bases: TGCGCCAGCAGCTTCGGGACTAGCGGGGGCCGCGAGACCCAGTACTTC.

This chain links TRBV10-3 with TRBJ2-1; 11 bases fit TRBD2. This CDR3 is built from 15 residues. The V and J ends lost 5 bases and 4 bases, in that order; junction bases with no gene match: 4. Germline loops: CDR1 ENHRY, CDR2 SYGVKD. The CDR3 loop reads CAISPGLADYNEQFF. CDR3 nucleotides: TGTGCCATCAGTCCGGGACTAGCGGATTACAATGAGCAGTTCTTC.

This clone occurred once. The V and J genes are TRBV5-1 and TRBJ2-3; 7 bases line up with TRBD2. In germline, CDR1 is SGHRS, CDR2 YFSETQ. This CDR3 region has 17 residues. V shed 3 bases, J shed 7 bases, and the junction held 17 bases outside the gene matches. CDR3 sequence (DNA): TGCGCCAGCAGCTCCCCCCAGGCGGGAGTGAGGAAAAATACGCAGTATTTT. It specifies CASSSPQAGVRKNTQYF.

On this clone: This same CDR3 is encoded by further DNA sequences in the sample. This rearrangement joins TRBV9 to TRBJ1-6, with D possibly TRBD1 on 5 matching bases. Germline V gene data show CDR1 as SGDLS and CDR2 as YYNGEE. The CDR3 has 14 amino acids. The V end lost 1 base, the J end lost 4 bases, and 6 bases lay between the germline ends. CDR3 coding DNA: TGTGCCAGCAGCGTAAAGGGGTATAATTCACCCCTCCACTTT. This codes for CASSVKGYNSPLHF.

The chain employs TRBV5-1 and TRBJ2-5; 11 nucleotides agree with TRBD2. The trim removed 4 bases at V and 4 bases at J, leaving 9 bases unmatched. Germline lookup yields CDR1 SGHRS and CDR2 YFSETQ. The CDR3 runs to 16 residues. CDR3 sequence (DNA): TGCGCCAGCAGCCTGATGACTAGCGGGAAAGGAGAGACCCAGTACTTC. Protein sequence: CASSLMTSGKGETQYF.

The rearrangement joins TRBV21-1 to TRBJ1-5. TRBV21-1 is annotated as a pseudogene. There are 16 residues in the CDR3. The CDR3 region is CASSRGGRSINEPQHF. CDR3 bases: TGTGCCAGCAGCAGGGGGGGACGGTCGATTAACGAGCCCCAGCATTTT.

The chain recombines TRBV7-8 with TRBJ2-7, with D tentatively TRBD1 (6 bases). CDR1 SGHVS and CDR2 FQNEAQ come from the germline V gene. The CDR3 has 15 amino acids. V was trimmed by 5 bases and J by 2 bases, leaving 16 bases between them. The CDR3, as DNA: TGTGCCAGCAGCGCGCAAGGGGGAACAACCTACGAGCAGTACTTC. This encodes CASSAQGGTTYEQYF.

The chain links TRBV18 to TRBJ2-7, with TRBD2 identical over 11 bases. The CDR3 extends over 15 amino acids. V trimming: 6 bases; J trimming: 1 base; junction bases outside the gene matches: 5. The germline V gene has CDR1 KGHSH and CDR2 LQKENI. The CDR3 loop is CASSQTSGTSYEQYF. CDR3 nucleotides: TGTGCCAGCTCCCAGACTAGCGGGACGTCCTACGAGCAGTACTTC.

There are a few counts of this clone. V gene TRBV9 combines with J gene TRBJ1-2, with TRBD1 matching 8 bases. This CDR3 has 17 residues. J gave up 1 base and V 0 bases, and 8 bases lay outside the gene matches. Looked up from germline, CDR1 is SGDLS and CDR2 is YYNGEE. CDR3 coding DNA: TGTGCCAGCAGCGTAGCCCCCGACAGGGGTAGTAACTATGGCTACACCTTC. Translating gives CASSVAPDRGSNYGYTF. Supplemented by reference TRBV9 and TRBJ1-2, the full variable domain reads DSGVTQTPKHLITATGQRVTLRCSPRSGDLSVYWYQQSLDQGLQFLIQYYNGEERAKGNILERFSAQQFPDLHSELNLSSLELGDSALYFCASSVAPDRGSNYGYTFGSGTRLTVV.

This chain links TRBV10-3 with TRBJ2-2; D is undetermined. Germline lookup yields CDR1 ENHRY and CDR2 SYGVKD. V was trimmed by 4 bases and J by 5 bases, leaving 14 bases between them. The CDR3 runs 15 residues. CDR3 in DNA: TGTGCCATCAGTGCCGCCACGACTTCGACCGGGGAGCTGTTTTTT. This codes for CAISAATTSTGELFF.

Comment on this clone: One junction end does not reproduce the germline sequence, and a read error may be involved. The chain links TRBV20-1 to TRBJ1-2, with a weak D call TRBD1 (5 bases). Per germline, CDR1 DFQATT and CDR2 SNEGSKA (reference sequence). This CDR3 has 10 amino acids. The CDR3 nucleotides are TGCAGTGCTAGAGAGGCGACAGCCTTCTTC. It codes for CSAREATAFF.

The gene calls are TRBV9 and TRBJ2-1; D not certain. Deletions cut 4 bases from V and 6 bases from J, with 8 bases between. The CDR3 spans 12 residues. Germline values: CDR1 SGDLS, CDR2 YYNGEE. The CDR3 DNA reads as TGTGCCAGCAGCCCAGTGGCCAATGAGCAGTTCTTC. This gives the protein CASSPVANEQFF.

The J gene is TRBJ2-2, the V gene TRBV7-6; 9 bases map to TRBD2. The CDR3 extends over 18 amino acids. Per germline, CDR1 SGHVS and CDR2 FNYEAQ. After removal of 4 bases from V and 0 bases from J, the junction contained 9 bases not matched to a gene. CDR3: CASSSVPGLATNTGELFF. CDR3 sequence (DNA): TGTGCCAGCAGCTCAGTACCCGGACTAGCGACGAACACCGGGGAGCTGTTTTTT.

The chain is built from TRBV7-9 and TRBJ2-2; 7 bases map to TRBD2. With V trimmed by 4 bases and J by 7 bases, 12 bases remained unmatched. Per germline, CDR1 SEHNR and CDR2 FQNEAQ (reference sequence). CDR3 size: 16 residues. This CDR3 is CASSSGGTGSGGELFF. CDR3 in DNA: TGTGCCAGCAGCTCCGGGGGGACGGGGAGCGGCGGGGAGCTGTTTTTT.

The CDR3 loop is CAWHRQGPNGYTF. CDR3 DNA sequence: TGTGCCTGGCATCGACAGGGCCCGAATGGCTACACCTTC. The chain employs TRBV30 and TRBJ1-2, with 7 positions matching TRBD1. The germline V gene encodes CDR1 GTSNPN and CDR2 SVGIG (reference sequence). This CDR3 contains 13 residues. V trimming: 5 bases; J trimming: 6 bases; junction bases outside the gene matches: 9.

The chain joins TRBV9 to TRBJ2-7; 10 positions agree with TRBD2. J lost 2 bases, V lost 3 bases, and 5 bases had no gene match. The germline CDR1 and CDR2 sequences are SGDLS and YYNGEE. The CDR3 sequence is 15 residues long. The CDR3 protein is CASSARTSGPYEQYF. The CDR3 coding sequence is TGTGCCAGCAGCGCCAGGACTAGCGGTCCCTACGAGCAGTACTTC.

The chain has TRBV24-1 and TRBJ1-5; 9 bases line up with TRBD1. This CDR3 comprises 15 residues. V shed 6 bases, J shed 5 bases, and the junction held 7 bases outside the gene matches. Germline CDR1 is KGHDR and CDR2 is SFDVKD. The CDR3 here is CATSKTGQGDQPQHF. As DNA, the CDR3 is TGTGCCACCAGTAAAACGGGACAGGGTGATCAGCCCCAGCATTTT.

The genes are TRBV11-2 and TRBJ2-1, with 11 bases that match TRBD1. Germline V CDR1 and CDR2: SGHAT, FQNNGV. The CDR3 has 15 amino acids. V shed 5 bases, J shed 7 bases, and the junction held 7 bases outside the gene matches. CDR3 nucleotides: TGTGCCAGCAGCCCGAGGGACAGGGGGGGAAATGAGCAGTTCTTC. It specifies CASSPRDRGGNEQFF.

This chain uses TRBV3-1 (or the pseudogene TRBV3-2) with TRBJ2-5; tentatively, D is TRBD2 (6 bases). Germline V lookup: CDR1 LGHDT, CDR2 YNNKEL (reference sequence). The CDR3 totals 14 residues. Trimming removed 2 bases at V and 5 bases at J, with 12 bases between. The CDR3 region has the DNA TGTGCCAGCAGCCAAAAAGGAGGGTTCGAGACCCAGTACTTC. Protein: CASSQKGGFETQYF.

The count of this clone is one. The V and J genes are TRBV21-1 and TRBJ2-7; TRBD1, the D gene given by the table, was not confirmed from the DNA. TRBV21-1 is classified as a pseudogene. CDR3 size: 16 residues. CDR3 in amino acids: CASSKRSRQGTYEQYF. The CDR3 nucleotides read TGTGCCAGCAGCAAAAGGTCTCGCCAGGGTACCTACGAGCAGTACTTC.

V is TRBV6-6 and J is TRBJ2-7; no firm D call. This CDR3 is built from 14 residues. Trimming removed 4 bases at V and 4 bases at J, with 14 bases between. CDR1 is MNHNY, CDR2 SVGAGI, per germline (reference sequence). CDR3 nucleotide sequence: TGTGCCAGCAGTTCACAAAGTTTTGGTTACGAGCAGTACTTC. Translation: CASSSQSFGYEQYF.

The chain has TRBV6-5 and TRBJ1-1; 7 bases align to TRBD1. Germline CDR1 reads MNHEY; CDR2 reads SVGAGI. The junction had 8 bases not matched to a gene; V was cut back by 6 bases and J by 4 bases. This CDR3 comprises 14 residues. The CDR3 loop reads CASSRRQGITEAFF. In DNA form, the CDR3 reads TGTGCCAGCAGCAGACGACAGGGAATCACTGAAGCTTTCTTT.

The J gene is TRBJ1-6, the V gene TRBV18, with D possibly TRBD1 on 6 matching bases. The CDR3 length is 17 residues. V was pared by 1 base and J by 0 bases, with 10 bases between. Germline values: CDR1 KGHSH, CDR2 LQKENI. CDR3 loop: CASSPRRGSSYNSPLHF. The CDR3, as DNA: TGTGCCAGCTCACCACGTAGGGGGAGCTCCTATAATTCACCCCTCCACTTT.

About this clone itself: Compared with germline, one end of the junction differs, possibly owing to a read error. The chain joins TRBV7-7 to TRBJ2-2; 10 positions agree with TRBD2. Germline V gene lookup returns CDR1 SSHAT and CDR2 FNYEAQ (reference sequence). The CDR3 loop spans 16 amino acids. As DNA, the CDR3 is TGTGCTAGCAGCTCACGAGCGGGAGGGCTCCCCGGGGAGCTGTTTTTT. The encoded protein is CASSSRAGGLPGELFF. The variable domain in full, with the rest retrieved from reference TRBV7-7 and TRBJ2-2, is GAGVSQSPRYKVTKRGQDVTLRCDPISSHATLYWYQQALGQGPEFLTYFNYEAQPDKSGLPSDRFSAERPEGSISTLTIQRTEQRDSAMYRCASSSRAGGLPGELFFGEGSRLTVL.

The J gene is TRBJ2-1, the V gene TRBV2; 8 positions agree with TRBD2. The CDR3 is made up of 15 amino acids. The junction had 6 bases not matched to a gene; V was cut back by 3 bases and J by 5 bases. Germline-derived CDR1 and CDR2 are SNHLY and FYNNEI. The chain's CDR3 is CASSDYSGIHNEQFF. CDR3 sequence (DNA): TGTGCCAGCAGTGACTATAGCGGGATCCACAATGAGCAGTTCTTC. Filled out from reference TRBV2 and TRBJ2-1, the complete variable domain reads EPEVTQTPSHQVTQMGQEVILRCVPISNHLYFYWYRQILGQKVEFLVSFYNNEISEKSEIFDDQFSVERPDGSNFTLKIRSTKLEDSAMYFCASSDYSGIHNEQFFGPGTRLTVL.